This T cell receptor (beta chain) emerged from a study of neurological immune-mediated disorders. It was by 5'RACE with 10-nucleotide random UMIs that the cDNA was made. Every sequencing run drew on 15-18 subjects and yielded over 200 million TCR-beta sequences. Each CDR3 protein gets one entry after TCRdb re-called the 5' RACE reads with MiXCR. Here the sample spans 53,000 or so distinct CDR3 sequences, roughly 13% being singletons. V was clipped by 3 bases and J by 9 bases; unmatched bases: 5. The CDR3 covers 13 residues. CDR1 SNHLY and CDR2 FYNNEI come from the germline V gene. There are many counts of this clonotype.

V usage is TRBV2 and J usage is TRBJ2-1, with 7 bases aligning to TRBD2. This sequence was found in a woman aged 55-70 years with HTLV-1-associated myelopathy (HAM/TSP). The sample was PBMCs. CDR3 coding DNA: TGTGCCAGCAGTGAGGCGGGAGTCGGTGAGCAGTTCTTC. Translated, it gives CASSEAGVGEQFF.